The present T cell receptor beta chain was sequenced within a study of blood T cell repertoires in COVID-19. Authors' analysis steps: Counts of nucleated cells, estimated from reference gene primer amplification, were obtained. Repertoires were generated with immunoSEQ multiplex PCR, while TCRdb's copy carries only in-frame clones and drops some. V and J calls and clone size are those listed in that table; D and trimming were worked out from the DNA. The sample has 250,000 to 300,000 clones, about 89% seen once. V shed 4 bases, J shed 3 bases, and the junction held 3 bases outside the gene matches. The CDR3 is 13 residues long. Germline V gives CDR1 SNHLY, CDR2 FYNNEI. Those who participated ranged in age from roughly 18 to 89 years and resided in under 25 US areas. Cohorts were determined from participant-reported clinical history.

The chain recombines TRBV2 with TRBJ2-7; 7 bases line up with TRBD1. The clonotype comes from a man aged 40-49 years who had recovered from COVID-19. Sequenced sample: PBMCs or T cells enriched from blood (not recorded which). The CDR3 here is CASSGGQRYEQYF. Here the CDR3 DNA reads TGTGCCAGCAGTGGGGGACAGCGCTACGAGCAGTACTTC.